These 10 T cell receptor beta chains came from one sample sequenced in a study of cytomegalovirus exposure and HLA in healthy donors. PCR used 60 Vbeta primers and 13 Jbeta primers. Data came from immunoSEQ multiplex PCR; TCRdb stores just in-frame clones and leaves some out. The sample holds about 100,000 clones, approximately 80% seen once. Sequencing was performed on PBMCs. All receptors come from a woman between 18 and 29 years old in good health and CMV-seronegative.

The CDR3 bases are TGTGCCAGCAGCTTGATAGGACAGGGGGCAGATACGCAGTATTTT. Translating gives CASSLIGQGADTQYF. The rearrangement links TRBV5-5 to TRBJ2-3; 10 bases match TRBD1. V gave up 1 base and J gave up 4 bases; unmatched junction bases: 3. This CDR3 contains 15 residues. The V gene's germline CDR1 is SGHKS and CDR2 YYEKEE (reference sequence).

The chain recombines TRBV28 with TRBJ1-1; D uncertain. This CDR3 spans 12 amino acids. Trimming took 3 bases from V and 7 from J, leaving 9 bases between them. Germline V gives CDR1 MDHEN, CDR2 SYDVKM. CDR3: CASSFSRVEAFF. CDR3 DNA: TGTGCCAGCAGTTTCAGCCGGGTTGAAGCTTTCTTT.

The V and J genes are TRBV7-2 and TRBJ2-7; D is unclear. The CDR3 sequence is 13 residues long. The germline gives CDR1 SGHTA, CDR2 FQGNSA. The V end was cut by 1 base, the J end by 2 bases, with 6 bases between. The CDR3 here is CASSLGLAYEQYF. DNA for the CDR3: TGTGCCAGCAGCTTAGGGCTAGCCTACGAGCAGTACTTC.

This chain uses TRBV5-6 with TRBJ2-2; D possibly corresponds to TRBD2 (6 bases). Germline V gene data show CDR1 as SGHDT and CDR2 as YYEEEE. This CDR3 is built from 17 residues. V dropped 1 base and J dropped 0 bases, with 13 bases sitting between them. CDR3 nucleotide sequence: TGTGCCAGCAGCTTGATTAGCGGCGACACGAACACCGGGGAGCTGTTTTTT. This encodes CASSLISGDTNTGELFF.

This sequence joins TRBV5-4 and TRBJ2-7, with 9 bases fitting TRBD2. Germline V gives CDR1 SGHNT, CDR2 YYREEE (reference sequence). The CDR3 runs 16 residues. V lost 0 bases, J lost 6 bases, and 10 bases stayed unmatched. The CDR3 spells CASSLDLAGGLREQYF. CDR3 DNA sequence: TGTGCCAGCAGCTTGGATTTGGCGGGAGGGTTGCGCGAGCAGTACTTC.

This clone came up a few times. V is TRBV7-2 and J is TRBJ1-5, with D possibly being TRBD1 (6 bases). V dropped 0 bases and J dropped 1 base, with 13 bases sitting between them. CDR1 and CDR2 (germline): SGHTA, FQGNSA. The CDR3 runs to 17 residues. The CDR3 DNA reads TGTGCCAGCAGCTTAGCAGGGGGGGCCGAGAGCAATCAGCCCCAGCATTTT. Encoded protein: CASSLAGGAESNQPQHF.

The chain combines TRBV9 with TRBJ2-3; D perhaps matches TRBD2 (5 bases). Trimming cost V 4 bases and J 4 bases, with 13 bases left between them. In germline, CDR1 is SGDLS, CDR2 YYNGEE. The CDR3 covers 14 residues. CDR3 DNA: TGTGCCAGCAGCCCCACTAGTTCCCCAGATACGCAGTATTTT. Translation: CASSPTSSPDTQYF.

This rearrangement joins TRBV5-1 to TRBJ2-3; D gene unclear. The germline CDR1 and CDR2 sequences are SGHRS and YFSETQ. Between the trimmed V and J ends, which lost 4 bases and 0 bases, there was a span of 15 bases. The CDR3 is 16 amino acids. This chain's CDR3 is CASSLAHKLSTDTQYF. The CDR3 DNA reads TGCGCCAGCAGCCTGGCTCATAAACTCAGCACAGATACGCAGTATTTT.

This chain links TRBV7-7 with TRBJ2-1; 11 positions agree with TRBD1. This CDR3 is 15 amino acids long. After removal of 4 bases from V and 9 bases from J, the junction contained 8 bases not matched to a gene. Germline CDR1 SSHAT, CDR2 FNYEAQ (reference sequence). The CDR3 sequence: CASSSPGQGAPEQFF. CDR3 in DNA: TGTGCCAGCAGCTCCCCCGGACAGGGGGCGCCTGAGCAGTTCTTC. Based on the CDR3 plus reference TRBV7-7 and TRBJ2-1, the full variable domain is GAGVSQSPRYKVTKRGQDVTLRCDPISSHATLYWYQQALGQGPEFLTYFNYEAQPDKSGLPSDRFSAERPEGSISTLTIQRTEQRDSAMYRCASSSPGQGAPEQFFGPGTRLTVL.

CDR3 residues: CASSEQGQSYEQYF. The CDR3 DNA reads TGTGCCAGCAGTGAACAGGGACAATCCTACGAGCAGTACTTC. The chain recombines TRBV2 with TRBJ2-5, with D possibly TRBD1 on 6 matching bases. The J call may be wrong; the DNA end is better matched by TRBJ2-7. CDR1 is SNHLY and CDR2 is FYNNEI in the germline V gene. The CDR3 is 14 amino acids.